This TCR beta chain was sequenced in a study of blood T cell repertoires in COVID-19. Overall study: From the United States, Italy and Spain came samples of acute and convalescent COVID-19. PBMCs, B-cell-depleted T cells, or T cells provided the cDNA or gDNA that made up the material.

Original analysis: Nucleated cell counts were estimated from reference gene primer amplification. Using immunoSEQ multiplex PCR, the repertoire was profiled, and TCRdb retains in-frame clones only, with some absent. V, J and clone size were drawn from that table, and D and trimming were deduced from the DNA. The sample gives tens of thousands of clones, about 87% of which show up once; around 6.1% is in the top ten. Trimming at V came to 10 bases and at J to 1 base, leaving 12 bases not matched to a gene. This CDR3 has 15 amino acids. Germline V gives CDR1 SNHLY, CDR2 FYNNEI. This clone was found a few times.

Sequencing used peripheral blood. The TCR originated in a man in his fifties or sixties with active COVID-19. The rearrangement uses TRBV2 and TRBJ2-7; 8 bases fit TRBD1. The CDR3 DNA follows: TGTGCCACCCGGACAGGGCCCCTAGATTCCTACGAGCAGTACTTC. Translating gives CATRTGPLDSYEQYF.